Below, 22 T cell receptor beta chains from the same sample are listed, as sequenced in a study of cytomegalovirus exposure and HLA in healthy donors. Researchers ran the PCR with 60 Vbeta and 13 Jbeta primers. Clones were read by immunoSEQ multiplex PCR, and TCRdb kept only the in-frame ones, dropping some. Here the sample spans under 200,000 clones, around 62% being singletons. Sequencing input: PBMCs. The source is a man in his forties or fifties in good health and CMV-seronegative.

This clone was observed a few times. The gene calls are TRBV29-1 and TRBJ2-1; TRBD2 might be the D (6 bases). Trimming shortened V by 4 bases and J by 0 bases, and 10 bases separated the two germline ends. The CDR3 spans 14 residues. The V gene's germline CDR1 is SQVTM and CDR2 ANQGSEA. This CDR3 is CSVGSGSSYNEQFF. DNA of the CDR3: TGCAGCGTTGGCAGCGGGTCCTCCTACAATGAGCAGTTCTTC.

This clone has just a few counts. The CDR3 here is CASSQGHTLNYGYTF. The CDR3 region has the DNA TGTGCCAGCAGCCAAGGTCACACCTTAAACTATGGCTACACCTTC. This chain joins TRBV14 and TRBJ1-2; D is unresolved. The CDR3 is made up of 15 amino acids. Per germline, CDR1 SGHDN and CDR2 FVKESK. Trimming took off 1 base at V and 2 bases at J, with 11 bases between the two ends.

The rearrangement joins TRBV5-6 to TRBJ2-7, with TRBD1 identical over 8 bases. Losses at the gene ends were 0 bases for V and 7 bases for J; bases not matched to a gene: 9. This CDR3 has 15 amino acids. Germline-derived CDR1 and CDR2 are SGHDT and YYEEEE. CDR3 residues: CASSLVSQGAGEQYF. CDR3 DNA: TGTGCCAGCAGCTTGGTTAGCCAGGGGGCTGGTGAGCAGTACTTC.

The V call is TRBV29-1, the J call TRBJ2-3; tentative D call: TRBD1 (6 bases). The CDR3 has 12 amino acids. V lost 5 bases to trimming and J lost 4 bases, with 10 bases between them. Looked up from germline, CDR1 is SQVTM and CDR2 is ANQGSEA. CDR3 bases: TGCAGCGTTAGGGGGACCCCAGATACGCAGTATTTT. As protein: CSVRGTPDTQYF.

This sequence joins TRBV5-6 and TRBJ1-1; a possible D gene is TRBD1 (5 bases). CDR1 and CDR2 from the germline V gene are SGHDT and YYEEEE. The CDR3 contains 14 residues. V was pared by 4 bases and J by 0 bases, with 10 bases between. As DNA, the CDR3 is TGTGCCAGCAGCCGGACACCCATGAACACTGAAGCTTTCTTT. It encodes CASSRTPMNTEAFF. Variable domain in full (rest from reference TRBV5-6 and TRBJ1-1): DAGVTQSPTHLIKTRGQQVTLRCSPKSGHDTVSWYQQALGQGPQFIFQYYEEEERQRGNFPDRFSGHQFPNYSSELNVNALLLGDSALYLCASSRTPMNTEAFFGQGTRLTVV.

This clone was seen more than once but under ten times. The chain employs TRBV5-1 and TRBJ1-4; a possible D gene is TRBD1 (6 bases). Germline CDR1 reads SGHRS; CDR2 reads YFSETQ. CDR3 length: 14 residues. V lost 2 bases and J lost 3, with 8 bases in between. The CDR3 coding sequence is TGCGCCAGCAGCTTCACAGGGCCTAATGAAAAACTGTTTTTT. Encoded protein: CASSFTGPNEKLFF.

CDR3: CASSLAGLGVETQYF. The CDR3 DNA follows: TGCGCCAGCAGCTTGGCAGGACTAGGTGTGGAGACCCAGTACTTC. The chain has TRBV5-1 and TRBJ2-5, with 7 bases identical to TRBD2. The V gene's germline CDR1 is SGHRS and CDR2 YFSETQ. The trim removed 0 bases at V and 5 bases at J, leaving 7 bases unmatched. This CDR3 is 15 amino acids long.

The DNA for the CDR3 is TGTGCCAGCTCACCACCGGCGGGGCCGTGGGCCGGGGAGCTGTTTTTT. It is translated as CASSPPAGPWAGELFF. V gene TRBV18 combines with J gene TRBJ2-2, with D possibly TRBD2 on 6 matching bases. This CDR3 is built from 16 residues. The germline V gene has CDR1 KGHSH and CDR2 LQKENI. The V and J ends lost 0 bases and 6 bases respectively, with 14 bases between them.

The V gene is TRBV7-2, the J gene TRBJ2-7; 7 positions agree with TRBD1. There are 17 residues in the CDR3. Losses at the gene ends were 5 bases for V and 5 bases for J; bases not matched to a gene: 18. The germline V gene encodes CDR1 SGHTA and CDR2 FQGNSA. The CDR3 loop reads CASSLPLSGQYLHEQYF. As DNA, the CDR3 is TGTGCCAGCAGCCTCCCGCTTTCGGGACAGTATCTACACGAGCAGTACTTC.

This clone has only one observation. The chain carries TRBV11-2 and TRBJ2-7; 8 bases line up with TRBD2. Germline values: CDR1 SGHAT, CDR2 FQNNGV. Trimming cost V 5 bases and J 2 bases; bases outside gene matches: 2. The CDR3 has 13 amino acids. CDR3 residues: CASSPGLAYEQYF. The CDR3 DNA reads as TGTGCCAGCAGCCCGGGACTAGCCTACGAGCAGTACTTC. Full variable domain (rest looked up from reference TRBV11-2 and TRBJ2-7): EAGVAQSPRYKIIEKRQSVAFWCNPISGHATLYWYQQILGQGPKLLIQFQNNGVVDDSQLPKDRFSAERLKGVDSTLKIQPAKLEDSAVYLCASSPGLAYEQYFGPGTRLTVT.

V usage is TRBV27 and J usage is TRBJ2-7; D remains unclear. The CDR3 loop spans 14 amino acids. Germline CDR1 is MNHEY and CDR2 is SMNVEV (reference sequence). The V end lost 6 bases, the J end lost 2 bases, and 14 bases lay between the germline ends. In DNA form, the CDR3 reads TGTGCCAGCAGAAAACCAGTATTCCCCTACGAGCAGTACTTC. Its translation: CASRKPVFPYEQYF.

This clone appeared once. This chain joins TRBV4-1 and TRBJ2-7, with D perhaps matching TRBD1 (6 bases). Germline V gene data show CDR1 as MGHRA and CDR2 as YSYEKL. Trimming stripped 0 bases from V and 7 bases from J, with 10 bases between. The CDR3 is 13 amino acids. CDR3 loop: CASSQETGREQYF. CDR3 DNA: TGCGCCAGCAGCCAAGAAACAGGGCGGGAGCAGTACTTC.

This chain links TRBV5-1 with TRBJ1-4, with TRBD1 as a possible D gene (6 bases). Trimming pared 0 bases from V and 3 bases from J, leaving 9 bases between. The CDR3 contains 15 residues. Germline V CDR1 and CDR2: SGHRS, YFSETQ. The chain's CDR3 is CASSLEGHPNEKLFF. The CDR3 DNA is TGCGCCAGCAGCTTGGAGGGACACCCTAATGAAAAACTGTTTTTT.

This rearrangement joins TRBV6-5 to TRBJ1-4; D is perhaps TRBD1 (6 bases). Trimming took 2 bases from V and 7 from J, leaving 14 bases between them. This CDR3 contains 15 residues. In germline, CDR1 is MNHEY, CDR2 SVGAGI. For the CDR3, the DNA is TGTGCCAGCAGTTACGGTGGGCAGGGGAGTGAAAAACTGTTTTTT. This translates into CASSYGGQGSEKLFF.

The chain is built from TRBV7-2 and TRBJ2-3, with D maybe TRBD2 (6 bases). Germline-derived CDR1 and CDR2 are SGHTA and FQGNSA. The CDR3 consists of 16 residues. V lost 1 base to trimming and J lost 2 bases, with 13 bases between them. Here the CDR3 reads CASSLGASVDTDTQYF. CDR3 nucleotide sequence: TGTGCCAGCAGCTTAGGTGCTAGCGTTGACACAGATACGCAGTATTTT. The whole variable domain, remainder taken from reference TRBV7-2 and TRBJ2-3, is GAGVSQSPSNKVTEKGKDVELRCDPISGHTALYWYRQSLGQGLEFLIYFQGNSAPDKSGLPSDRFSAERTGGSVSTLTIQRTQQEDSAVYLCASSLGASVDTDTQYFGPGTRLTVL.

The genes are TRBV7-9 and TRBJ2-4; D is ambiguous. CDR1 and CDR2 (germline): SEHNR, FQNEAQ (reference sequence). Trimming stripped 6 bases from V and 5 bases from J, with 14 bases between. The CDR3 extends over 14 amino acids. CDR3 loop: CASRPVSEENIQYF. CDR3 nucleotide sequence: TGTGCCAGCAGGCCCGTAAGTGAGGAAAACATTCAGTACTTC.

The rearrangement uses TRBV11-2 and TRBJ2-1, with a tentative D call TRBD2 (6 bases). Trimming cost V 7 bases and J 0 bases, with 16 bases left between them. There are 16 residues in the CDR3. Germline V gives CDR1 SGHAT, CDR2 FQNNGV. The CDR3 spells CASIITGTPSYNEQFF. CDR3 DNA: TGTGCCAGCATCATTACCGGGACTCCCTCCTACAATGAGCAGTTCTTC.

This chain uses TRBV5-5 with TRBJ2-5; no clear D. From germline, CDR1 is SGHKS and CDR2 YYEKEE (reference sequence). Trimming pared 0 bases from V and 5 bases from J, leaving 8 bases between. The length of the CDR3 is 13 residues. CDR3 residues: CASSLASRETQYF. The CDR3 region has the DNA TGTGCCAGCAGCTTGGCCTCTCGGGAGACCCAGTACTTC. The variable domain in full, completed from reference TRBV5-5 and TRBJ2-5, reads DAGVTQSPTHLIKTRGQQVTLRCSPISGHKSVSWYQQVLGQGPQFIFQYYEKEERGRGNFPDRFSARQFPNYSSELNVNALLLGDSALYLCASSLASRETQYFGPGTRLLVL.

V and J are TRBV4-3 and TRBJ1-3, with D unresolved. CDR3 length equals 16 residues. Germline CDR1 and CDR2: LGHNA and YSLEER. The V end was cut by 0 bases, the J end by 4 bases, with 13 bases between. CDR3 nucleotides: TGCGCCAGCAGCCAAGATTTGGTTGTGGCCGGAAACACCATATATTTT. Translating it yields CASSQDLVVAGNTIYF.

This rearrangement joins TRBV5-4 to TRBJ2-7; 9 bases fit TRBD2. Germline CDR1 reads SGHNT; CDR2 reads YYREEE (reference sequence). The CDR3 runs 15 residues. Trimming removed 1 base from V and 0 bases from J; junction bases left unmatched: 2. The CDR3 coding sequence is TGTGCCAGCAGCTTGACTAGCGGGCGCTCCTACGAGCAGTACTTC. It translates to CASSLTSGRSYEQYF.

V gene TRBV7-2 combines with J gene TRBJ2-1, with 11 nucleotides matching TRBD2. This CDR3 comprises 14 residues. In germline, CDR1 is SGHTA, CDR2 FQGNSA. The trim removed 7 bases at V and 7 bases at J, leaving 6 bases unmatched. In DNA form, the CDR3 reads TGTGCCAGCAACCGACTAGCGGGACGTAATGAGCAGTTCTTC. It specifies CASNRLAGRNEQFF.

The gene calls are TRBV4-1 and TRBJ2-1; TRBD2 matches at 10 bases. This CDR3 comprises 16 residues. V lost 4 bases and J lost 2; bases outside the gene matches: 5. Germline V lookup: CDR1 MGHRA, CDR2 YSYEKL. CDR3 nucleotides: TGCGCCAGCAGCCTCGCTAGCGGGGGCGCCTACAATGAGCAGTTCTTC. It specifies CASSLASGGAYNEQFF.